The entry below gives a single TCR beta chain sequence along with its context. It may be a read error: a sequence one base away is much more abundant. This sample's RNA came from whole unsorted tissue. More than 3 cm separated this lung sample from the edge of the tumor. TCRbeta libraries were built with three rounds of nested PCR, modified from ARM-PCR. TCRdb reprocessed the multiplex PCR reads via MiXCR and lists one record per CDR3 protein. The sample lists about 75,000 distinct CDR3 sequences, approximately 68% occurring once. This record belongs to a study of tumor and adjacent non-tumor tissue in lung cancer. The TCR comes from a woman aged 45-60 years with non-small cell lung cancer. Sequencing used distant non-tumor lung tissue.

The CDR3 coding sequence is TGTGCCAGCGTACCGGGATGCGCCTACAATGAGCAGTTCTTC. As protein: CASVPGCAYNEQFF. The rearrangement links TRBV12-3 or TRBV12-4 to TRBJ2-1; D possibly corresponds to TRBD2 (5 bases). V was cut by 8 bases and J by 2 bases, with 13 bases left in between. CDR3 length: 14 amino acids.